The clone carrying this TCR beta chain was seen many times. Its antigen is unidentified. The entry originates in a study of T cells in Graves' hyperthyroidism and ophthalmopathy. General study points: Researchers found most expanded thyroid clonotypes above 0.001 in blood as well. Before onset, ophthalmopathy was predicted by the model a median roughly six months earlier.

Amplification of TCR beta CDR3 regions was performed using RNA transcripts as template. An initial round of RT-PCR targeting the TCR CDR3 relied on the HTBI primer set. From the multiplex PCR reads, TCRdb called clonotypes with MiXCR, one entry per CDR3 protein. This sample yields 450,000 to 700,000 distinct CDR3 sequences, of which about 45% are seen a single time; more than 7% belongs to the top ten. The study enrolled patients aged 18 to 65 with newly diagnosed hyperthyroidism of under 2 months' duration. In making diagnoses, clinical symptoms, serum thyroxine and TRAb, thyroid ultrasound and orbital computed tomography were all used. This sequence originates from a woman between 18 and 30 years old with Graves' hyperthyroidism. Sample: peripheral blood or thyroid tissue (not recorded which).

The CDR3 region is CSAMNRDRHEQYF. As DNA, the CDR3 is TGCAGTGCTATGAACAGGGATCGCCACGAGCAGTACTTC. The V call is TRBV20-1, the J call TRBJ2-7; weak D call: TRBD1 (6 bases). V shed 4 bases and J shed 5 bases, with 15 bases lying between them. There are 13 residues in the CDR3. CDR1 is DFQATT and CDR2 is SNEGSKA in the germline V gene (reference sequence).